This TCR beta chain was recorded in a study of control samples from healthy donors and cancer patients. Germline V CDR1 and CDR2: WNHNN, SYGVQD (reference sequence). V gave up 2 bases and J gave up 3 bases, with 16 bases separating them. The CDR3 has 16 residues. Measured with immunoSEQ multiplex PCR; TCRdb has only the in-frame clones, and not every one. Among 75,000 to 95,000 clones listed, 75% to 95% were seen once. Sequencing input: blood. The gene calls are TRBV10-1 and TRBJ2-5; D gene uncertain. This TCR derives from a woman aged 18-29 years in good health. The CDR3 nucleotides are TGCGCCAGCAGTGAGGGATCAGCCGAGCGTGAAGAGACCCAGTACTTC. Translated, it gives CASSEGSAEREETQYF.